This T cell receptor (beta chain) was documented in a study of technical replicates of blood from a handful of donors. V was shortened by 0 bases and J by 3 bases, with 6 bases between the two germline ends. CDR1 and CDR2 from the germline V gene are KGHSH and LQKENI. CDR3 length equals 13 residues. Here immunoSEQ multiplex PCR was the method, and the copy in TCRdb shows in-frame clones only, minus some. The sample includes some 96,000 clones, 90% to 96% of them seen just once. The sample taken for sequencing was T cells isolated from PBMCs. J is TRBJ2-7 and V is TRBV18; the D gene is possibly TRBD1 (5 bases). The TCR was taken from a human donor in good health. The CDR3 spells CASSPPGHYEQYF. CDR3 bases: TGTGCCAGCTCACCACCCGGACACTACGAGCAGTACTTC.